These 5 T cell receptor beta chains share one sample of origin, sequenced in a study of T cells in Graves' hyperthyroidism and ophthalmopathy. What was amplified from RNA transcripts were TCR beta CDR3 regions. The HTBI primer set drove a first-round RT-PCR of the TCR CDR3. TCRdb reanalysed the multiplex PCR reads using MiXCR and keeps one entry per CDR3 protein. The sample lists more than 300,000 distinct CDR3 sequences; around 13% were seen once. The sequenced sample consisted of blood. These receptors were taken from a woman in her late teens or twenties with Graves' hyperthyroidism.

V gene TRBV28 combines with J gene TRBJ2-4, with 10 bases that match TRBD1. Germline CDR1 and CDR2: MDHEN and SYDVKM. The length of the CDR3 is 15 residues. V dropped 6 bases and J dropped 1; count of bases not matched to a gene: 3. The CDR3: CASRTGGEAKNIQYF. For the CDR3, the DNA is TGTGCCAGCAGGACAGGGGGCGAGGCCAAAAACATTCAGTACTTC.

This clonotype was observed many times. This chain joins TRBV20-1 and TRBJ2-7; D not resolved. There are 14 residues in the CDR3. V shed 0 bases and J shed 2 bases, with 11 bases lying between them. The germline CDR1 and CDR2 sequences are DFQATT and SNEGSKA (reference sequence). DNA of the CDR3: TGCAGTGCTAGAGACCCACTAAACCCCTACGAGCAGTACTTC. Protein sequence: CSARDPLNPYEQYF.

For this clonotype: A clone one base away is much larger, so this may be a read error. This chain links TRBV13 with TRBJ1-6; 7 bases align to TRBD1. The CDR3 sequence is 18 residues long. Germline V gene lookup returns CDR1 PRHDT and CDR2 FYEKMQ (reference sequence). Trimming cost V 6 bases and J 0 bases; bases outside gene matches: 11. CDR3 nucleotide sequence: TGTGCCAGCAGTCAAAGACCGGGACAGAGCTCCTATAATTCACCCCTCCACTTT. Its translation: CASSQRPGQSSYNSPLHF.

This clonotype was seen repeatedly, ten times or more. V and J are TRBV27 and TRBJ1-6; possible D gene TRBD1, 6 bases. CDR3 length: 14 residues. The V end was cut by 5 bases, the J end by 6 bases, with 11 bases between. The germline V gene encodes CDR1 MNHEY and CDR2 SMNVEV (reference sequence). CDR3 bases: TGTGCCAGCAGTACGGACAGTGTTAATTCACCCCTCCACTTT. It encodes CASSTDSVNSPLHF.

In its sample, this clonotype was seen many times. V is TRBV2 and J is TRBJ1-5, with 8 positions matching TRBD1. The CDR3 is 14 residues long. After removal of 7 bases from V and 6 bases from J, the junction contained 8 bases not matched to a gene. From germline, CDR1 is SNHLY and CDR2 FYNNEI. The CDR3, as DNA: TGTGCCAGCAAGGGGGAACAGGGGGGTCAGCCCCAGCATTTT. Translating gives CASKGEQGGQPQHF.